This T cell receptor beta chain emerged from a study of blood T cell repertoires in COVID-19. Per the authors' pipeline: From reference gene primer amplification, estimates of nucleated cell counts were derived. Generated by immunoSEQ multiplex PCR, the TCRdb table keeps only in-frame clones and is missing some. V and J calls and clone size are copied from that table; D and trimming were computed from the DNA. The data show 110,000 or so clones, roughly 80% seen once. Material for sequencing was peripheral blood. This receptor was taken from a human donor in a cohort sampled during active COVID-19.

This chain's CDR3 is CASSKLGQFFRPQHF. CDR3 DNA sequence: TGTGCCAGCAGCAAACTTGGACAGTTCTTTCGGCCCCAGCATTTT. The chain has TRBV21-1 and TRBJ1-5; TRBD1, the table's D call, lacks a check against the DNA. TRBV21-1 is a listed pseudogene. The CDR3 length is 15 residues.